Presented here are 14 T cell receptor beta chains from one specimen sequenced in a study of T cell repertoires in aging, cancer and after chemotherapy (dated by TCRdb to between 2018 and 2021). The sequencer was an Illumina MiSeq. Rearranged TRB sequences spanning V, D and J segments were amplified in a multiplex touch-down PCR with a mixed TRB-A/B primer pool. The raw public data were reprocessed by TCRdb itself: fastp quality trimming at Q25, MiXCR clonotype calling, in-frame beta chains only. Identical CDR3 proteins give one entry, which carries the most common genes and DNA. The table for this sample lists around 6,400 distinct CDR3 sequences; roughly 23% of them were counted only once. Roughly 2.7% of the sample goes to the ten largest clones. Genomic DNA extracted from peripheral blood, rather than sorted cells or RNA, was used as the source for amplification of TCR beta rearrangements. The sequencing input was blood. These receptors all stem from a human donor with a blood cancer.

This chain uses TRBV20-1 with TRBJ2-1, with D hard to call. V was trimmed by 3 bases and J by 0 bases, leaving 12 bases between them. The germline V gene encodes CDR1 DFQATT and CDR2 SNEGSKA (reference sequence). The CDR3 is made up of 15 amino acids. The CDR3 nucleotides are TGCAGTGCTAGGTCCATGCCGAGCTCCTACAATGAGCAGTTCTTC. This translates into CSARSMPSSYNEQFF.

This chain uses TRBV20-1 with TRBJ2-1; TRBD2 matches 8 bases. J lost 7 bases, V lost 3 bases, and 8 bases had no gene match. Germline V lookup: CDR1 DFQATT, CDR2 SNEGSKA (reference sequence). The CDR3 is 14 amino acids. Written as DNA, the CDR3 is TGCAGTGCTAGCGGGAGGGCCGCCGGGAATGAGCAGTTCTTC. Encoded protein: CSASGRAAGNEQFF.

The rearrangement links TRBV5-1 to TRBJ2-5; TRBD2 is a possible D gene (5 bases). This CDR3 is built from 14 residues. The ends were cut back, 0 bases at V and 2 bases at J, with 8 bases in the middle. Germline lookup yields CDR1 SGHRS and CDR2 YFSETQ. CDR3 sequence reads: CASSLAPGQETQYF. The CDR3 DNA reads as TGCGCCAGCAGCTTGGCCCCGGGGCAAGAGACCCAGTACTTC.

To note about this clonotype: This may be a read error: a much more frequent sequence differs by one nucleotide. V and J are TRBV7-6 and TRBJ2-7; 8 positions match TRBD2. Germline lookup yields CDR1 SGHVS and CDR2 FNYEAQ. The CDR3 covers 16 residues. The CDR3 region is CASSQGAGEVSYGQYF. DNA for the CDR3: TGTGCCAGCAGCCAGGGAGCGGGGGAGGTCTCCTACGGGCAGTACTTC.

This clonotype is categorized as medium-sized. The rearrangement uses TRBV19 and TRBJ2-7; weak D call: TRBD2 (6 bases). This CDR3 comprises 13 residues. V dropped 4 bases and J dropped 3 bases, with 10 bases sitting between them. Looked up from germline, CDR1 is LNHDA and CDR2 is SQIVND (reference sequence). The CDR3 DNA is TGTGCCAGTAGTACGGGGACTGACTACGAGCAGTACTTC. Amino acids: CASSTGTDYEQYF.

The sample holds a few counts of this clonotype. One junction end does not reproduce the germline sequence, and a read error may be involved. The chain joins TRBV7-2 to TRBJ2-3; D gene ambiguous. Germline V gene sequence: CDR1 SGHTA, CDR2 FQGNSA. The CDR3 consists of 11 residues. The CDR3 nucleotides read TGTGCCAGCAGCTTACCCCCCGGGTGTCGTTTT. Translated: CASSLPPGCRF.

This clonotype was observed a handful of times. The chain is built from TRBV7-6 and TRBJ2-1, with 9 positions matching TRBD2. V lost 1 base to trimming and J lost 4 bases; unmatched junction nucleotides: 2. The germline V gene has CDR1 SGHVS and CDR2 FNYEAQ. CDR3 size: 15 residues. CDR3 sequence (DNA): TGTGCCAGCAGCTTAGGAGCGGGGGGTTACAATGAGCAGTTCTTC. Amino acid sequence: CASSLGAGGYNEQFF.

The V gene is TRBV5-1, the J gene TRBJ1-2; 7 bases are shared with TRBD1. The CDR3 consists of 14 residues. V lost 0 bases, J lost 1 base, and 0 bases stayed unmatched. Germline assignment: CDR1 SGHRS and CDR2 YFSETQ. The CDR3 DNA reads as TGCGCCAGCAGCTTGGGGGACAGTAACTATGGCTACACCTTC. Translating gives CASSLGDSNYGYTF.

Judged by abundance, this clonotype is medium-sized. V and J are TRBV18 and TRBJ2-1, with D perhaps matching TRBD2 (6 bases). The V gene lost 3 bases and the J gene lost 7 bases, with 16 bases spanning the gap. The CDR3 totals 15 residues. Germline V CDR1 and CDR2: KGHSH, LQKENI. DNA of the CDR3: TGTGCCAGCTCACCGATGACCGGGGGTGTGAATGAGCAGTTCTTC. Its translation is CASSPMTGGVNEQFF.

Of note for this clonotype: Since a much larger clone is just one base distant, this may be a read error. The gene calls are TRBV6-4 and TRBJ2-2, with TRBD1 identical over 8 bases. V was pared by 3 bases and J by 0 bases, with 6 bases of the junction left unmatched. This CDR3 comprises 17 residues. CDR1 MRHNA and CDR2 SNTAGT come from the germline V gene. CDR3 sequence (DNA): TGTGCCAGCAGTGATTCAGGGGGCTGGGCGAACACCGGGGAGCTGTTTTTT. Protein sequence: CASSDSGGWANTGELFF.

By proportion, this clonotype is medium-sized. V and J are TRBV27 and TRBJ2-5, with D tentatively TRBD2 (6 bases). Per the germline V gene, CDR1 is MNHEY and CDR2 is SMNVEV (reference sequence). V was trimmed by 5 bases and J by 6 bases, leaving 16 bases between them. The CDR3 spans 14 residues. The CDR3 coding sequence is TGTGCCAGCAGTCTCGACTGGGGCGGGAAGACCCAGTACTTC. Its translation is CASSLDWGGKTQYF.

This clonotype occurred a few times. The rearrangement joins TRBV20-1 to TRBJ2-3; 9 nucleotides align to TRBD1. The CDR3 length is 16 residues. The V and J ends lost 5 bases and 1 base, in that order; junction bases with no gene match: 10. CDR1 is DFQATT, CDR2 SNEGSKA, per germline (reference sequence). The CDR3 loop is CSAGGDWTGGTDTQYF. The CDR3 region has the DNA TGCAGTGCTGGAGGAGATTGGACAGGGGGCACAGATACGCAGTATTTT.

The genes are TRBV7-2 and TRBJ2-7; D tentatively reads TRBD1 or TRBD2 (5 bases each). The germline gives CDR1 SGHTA, CDR2 FQGNSA. There are 14 residues in the CDR3. The V and J ends lost 5 bases and 6 bases respectively, with 17 bases between them. The CDR3 DNA follows: TGTGCCAGCAGCGATCATCTGGGGGTTATCGAGCAGTACTTC. Protein product: CASSDHLGVIEQYF.

On this clonotype: The germline gene is not matched at one end of the junction; a read error may be the cause. The chain employs TRBV7-7 and TRBJ1-4; D not resolved. The CDR3 length is 14 residues. Germline-derived CDR1 and CDR2 are SSHAT and FNYEAQ (reference sequence). The CDR3 loop reads CASSLVEGNEKLFF. As DNA, the CDR3 is TGTGCTAGCAGCTTAGTAGAGGGAAATGAAAAACTGTTTTTT.